These T cell receptor beta chains were read from a single sample in a study of cytomegalovirus exposure and HLA in healthy donors. Measured with immunoSEQ multiplex PCR; TCRdb has only the in-frame clones, and not every one. This table holds about 52,000 clones. Sequenced: PBMCs. All receptors derive from a woman aged 60-75 years in good health and CMV-seropositive. The CDR3 runs from the conserved cysteine through the conserved F or W. Fields, in order: CDR3 length, V gene, clone size, D gene, J gene, CDR3 DNA, CDR3 protein. A D gene is named only where the DNA matches it firmly. Some rows have no size entry. The others give once, few or many, or a class for an expanded clone.

length: 15; V: TRBV10-2; size: .; D: TRBD2; J: TRBJ2-1; DNA: TGCGCCAGCAGTGAGGGACTAGCGGGGCTCCATGAGCAGTTCTTC; CDR3: CASSEGLAGLHEQFF
length: 19; V: TRBV5-1; size: .; D: .; J: TRBJ2-5; DNA: TGCGCCAGCAGCCCCTTAGAGATTGCGGGCGCAGCTCAGGCGGAGACCCAGTACTTC; CDR3: CASSPLEIAGAAQAETQYF
length: 15; V: TRBV28; size: .; D: .; J: TRBJ1-1; DNA: TGTGCCAGCAGCGCCCCGGACAGAATGAACACTGAAGCTTTCTTT; CDR3: CASSAPDRMNTEAFF
length: 15; V: TRBV5-4; size: .; D: TRBD2; J: TRBJ2-7; DNA: TGTGCCAGCAGCCTAGGACTAGCGGGGCAGTACGAGCAGTACTTC; CDR3: CASSLGLAGQYEQYF
length: 16; V: TRBV18; size: .; D: .; J: TRBJ1-5; DNA: TGTGCCAGCTCACCACTCCCCCCGACTGGAAATCAGCCCCAGCATTTT; CDR3: CASSPLPPTGNQPQHF
length: 14; V: TRBV5-1; size: .; D: TRBD1; J: TRBJ2-7; DNA: TGCGCCAGCAGCTTGACTAATACAGGGGTCGAGCAGTACTTC; CDR3: CASSLTNTGVEQYF
length: 15; V: TRBV18; size: .; D: .; J: TRBJ2-5; DNA: TGTGCCAGCTCACCAAGGAAAGGGGACCAAGAGACCCAGTACTTC; CDR3: CASSPRKGDQETQYF
length: 13; V: TRBV11-3; size: .; D: .; J: TRBJ2-1; DNA: TGTGCCAGCAGACAGACAGGGAGGACTGAGCAGTTCTTC; CDR3: CASRQTGRTEQFF
length: 14; V: TRBV18; size: .; D: .; J: TRBJ1-2; DNA: TGTGCCAGCTCGCCCGGGGTTGCGAACTATGGCTACACCTTC; CDR3: CASSPGVANYGYTF
length: 16; V: TRBV19; size: .; D: .; J: TRBJ1-1; DNA: TGTGCCAGTACCGTATCCCGGGGTCCAATGAACACTGAAGATTTCTTT; CDR3: CASTVSRGPMNTEDFF
length: 14; V: TRBV10-3; size: .; D: TRBD1; J: TRBJ1-1; DNA: TGTGCCATTGGGACAGGGGAATGGAACACTGAAGCTTTCTTT; CDR3: CAIGTGEWNTEAFF
length: 15; V: TRBV6-6; size: medium-sized; D: TRBD1; J: TRBJ1-3; DNA: TGTGCCAGCAGTCTGACAGGGGTGGACGGAAACACCATATATTTT; CDR3: CASSLTGVDGNTIYF
length: 13; V: TRBV19; size: .; D: .; J: TRBJ1-1; DNA: TGTGCCAGTTGGCGCGGGGGTTACACTGAAGCTTTCTTT; CDR3: CASWRGGYTEAFF
length: 14; V: TRBV4-3; size: .; D: .; J: TRBJ2-7; DNA: TGCGCCAGCAGCCAAGAGGACAGCTCCTACGAGCAGTACTTC; CDR3: CASSQEDSSYEQYF
length: 14; V: TRBV6-5; size: .; D: .; J: TRBJ2-7; DNA: TGTGCCAGCAGTTCCCCGGGACACAAGGGCGAGCAGTACTTC; CDR3: CASSSPGHKGEQYF
length: 11; V: TRBV7-9; size: .; D: .; J: TRBJ1-2; DNA: TGTGCCAGCAGCTTGCAAGTCCGGAGGACCTTC; CDR3: CASSLQVRRTF
length: 16; V: TRBV4-1; size: .; D: .; J: TRBJ2-7; DNA: TGCGCCAGCAGCCAAGATCGGGCGCAGGGTGGCCACGAGCAGTACTTC; CDR3: CASSQDRAQGGHEQYF
length: 12; V: TRBV27; size: .; D: .; J: TRBJ2-7; DNA: TGTGCCAGCAGCGGAGAGTCCTACGAGCAGTACTTC; CDR3: CASSGESYEQYF